This note documents a single T cell receptor (beta chain) sequence. Assay used: immunoSEQ multiplex PCR; TCRdb lists only in-frame clones, some missing. The sample includes around 70,000 clones, under 95% of them seen just once. This entry belongs to a study of T cell changes during pregnancy in multiple sclerosis. The CDR3 covers 14 residues. Germline CDR1 is SGHTA and CDR2 is FQGNSA. The V gene lost 5 bases and the J gene lost 0 bases, with 10 bases spanning the gap. This TCR derives from a female donor with multiple sclerosis, enrolled in a pregnancy study. The chain links TRBV7-2 to TRBJ1-2, with a weak D call TRBD1 (6 bases). The starting material was peripheral blood, obtained in the second trimester of pregnancy. The CDR3: CASSHRTANYGYTF. The CDR3 region has the DNA TGTGCCAGCAGCCATCGGACAGCTAACTATGGCTACACCTTC.